Following are 24 T cell receptor beta chains from one sample sequenced in a study of identical twins. TCRdb analysed the 5' RACE reads with MiXCR anew, one entry per CDR3 protein. The table lists approximately 1.8 million distinct CDR3 sequences, under 35% of them singletons. Material for sequencing was cord blood. The receptor source for this set is a newborn girl in good health.

The chain uses TRBV12-3 or TRBV12-4 and TRBJ1-2; 8 bases match TRBD1. After removal of 6 bases from V and 6 bases from J, the junction contained 15 bases not matched to a gene. The CDR3 covers 16 residues. The CDR3 DNA sequence: TGTGCCAGCAGCAAACGATGGGACAGGATAGTGAATGGCTACACCTTC. Amino acid sequence: CASSKRWDRIVNGYTF.

This clonotype was counted once. The CDR3 protein is CASCLLAVRADTQYF. The CDR3 DNA reads as TGTGCCAGCTGTCTACTAGCGGTGAGAGCAGATACGCAGTATTTT. The V call is TRBV12-3 or TRBV12-4, the J call TRBJ2-3, with 8 positions matching TRBD2. Trimming at V came to 8 bases and at J to 4 bases, leaving 11 bases not matched to a gene. The CDR3 totals 15 residues.

This clonotype turned up a few times. The gene calls are TRBV12-3 or TRBV12-4 and TRBJ2-5, with TRBD1 matching over 10 bases. The CDR3 length is 15 residues. After removal of 6 bases from V and 5 bases from J, the junction contained 9 bases not matched to a gene. The CDR3 loop reads CASSSDRGHRETQYF. CDR3 coding DNA: TGTGCCAGCAGCTCCGACAGGGGGCATCGGGAGACCCAGTACTTC.

This chain connects TRBV2 to TRBJ2-5, with 10 bases matching TRBD1. J gave up 11 bases and V 5 bases, and 8 bases lay outside the gene matches. Per the germline V gene, CDR1 is SNHLY and CDR2 is FYNNEI. The CDR3 runs 13 residues. The CDR3 region has the DNA TGTGCCAGCAGTTACAGGACAGGGGGTGAGCAGTACTTC. This encodes CASSYRTGGEQYF.

This clonotype was picked up one time. The chain uses TRBV13 and TRBJ2-1, with D perhaps TRBD1 (5 bases). Trimming shortened V by 6 bases and J by 2 bases, and 14 bases separated the two germline ends. The CDR3 is made up of 15 amino acids. The germline V gene encodes CDR1 PRHDT and CDR2 FYEKMQ (reference sequence). The DNA of the CDR3 is TGTGCCAGCAGTAGGGGCGGCGGAACCTACAATGAGCAGTTCTTC. It is translated as CASSRGGGTYNEQFF. Supplemented by reference TRBV13 and TRBJ2-1, the full variable domain reads AAGVIQSPRHLIKEKRETATLKCYPIPRHDTVYWYQQGPGQDPQFLISFYEKMQSDKGSIPDRFSAQQFSDYHSELNMSSLELGDSALYFCASSRGGGTYNEQFFGPGTRLTVL.

This clonotype was counted many times. J is TRBJ1-1 and V is TRBV14; no firm D call. The CDR3 consists of 13 residues. The ends were cut back, 4 bases at V and 0 bases at J, with 6 bases in the middle. Germline CDR1 SGHDN, CDR2 FVKESK. DNA for the CDR3: TGTGCCAGCAGCCCGTCGATGAACACTGAAGCTTTCTTT. It codes for CASSPSMNTEAFF.

The chain recombines TRBV3-1 with TRBJ2-7, with D perhaps TRBD1 (5 bases). The ends were cut back, 1 base at V and 2 bases at J, with 9 bases in the middle. This CDR3 is 14 amino acids long. The V gene's germline CDR1 is LGHDT and CDR2 YNNKEL (reference sequence). CDR3 sequence reads: CASSQGRDPYEQYF. The CDR3 DNA is TGTGCCAGCAGCCAAGGCAGGGATCCCTACGAGCAGTACTTC.

The chain links TRBV20-1 to TRBJ2-3, with 8 positions matching TRBD2. After removal of 0 bases from V and 1 base from J, the junction contained 9 bases not matched to a gene. The CDR3 contains 17 residues. CDR1 and CDR2 (germline): DFQATT, SNEGSKA (reference sequence). CDR3 amino acids: CSARDARGTRGTDTQYF. CDR3 nucleotide sequence: TGCAGTGCTAGAGACGCGAGAGGGACTAGAGGCACAGATACGCAGTATTTT.

This clonotype was observed a few times. The V call is TRBV5-1, the J call TRBJ2-7, with 12 bases lining up with TRBD2. The CDR3 length is 19 residues. Germline V CDR1 and CDR2: SGHRS, YFSETQ. The J segment lost 0 bases and the V segment lost 4 bases, leaving 14 bases of the junction unmatched. CDR3 DNA: TGCGCCAGCAGCAGAGGACTAGCGGGGCCCCTAGGGCTCTCCTACGAGCAGTACTTC. Translating it yields CASSRGLAGPLGLSYEQYF.

The V and J genes are TRBV2 and TRBJ2-1; 7 bases align to TRBD2. There are 18 residues in the CDR3. CDR1 is SNHLY, CDR2 FYNNEI, per germline. V was clipped by 4 bases and J by 1 base; unmatched bases: 13. CDR3 sequence (DNA): TGTGCCAGCAGTGTGCCGGGGGAGCGGGGCGGATCCTACAATGAGCAGTTCTTC. Translation gives CASSVPGERGGSYNEQFF.

This clonotype was seen only a few times. The chain combines TRBV29-1 with TRBJ2-5, with D possibly being TRBD2 (5 bases). Germline V lookup: CDR1 SQVTM, CDR2 ANQGSEA. Between the trimmed V and J ends, which lost 4 bases and 11 bases, there was a span of 26 bases. The CDR3 is made up of 15 amino acids. The CDR3: CSVAKSRGPLNEQYF. The CDR3 DNA reads TGCAGCGTTGCTAAGTCTAGAGGGCCCTTGAATGAGCAGTACTTC.

In its sample, this clonotype was seen a few times. This chain connects TRBV10-3 to TRBJ1-5; 9 nucleotides align to TRBD1. The CDR3 spans 13 residues. CDR1 ENHRY and CDR2 SYGVKD come from the germline V gene. The V segment lost 11 bases and the J segment 7 bases; nucleotides outside the gene matches: 9. CDR3 residues: CAGNSGQGQPQHF. DNA of the CDR3: TGTGCCGGTAACTCCGGACAGGGGCAGCCCCAGCATTTT.

CDR3 DNA sequence: TGTGCCAGCAGCCAAGATGTCCTAGCGGGGGGCAGCACGCAGTATTTT. The encoded protein is CASSQDVLAGGSTQYF. V gene TRBV3-1 combines with J gene TRBJ2-3; TRBD2 matches at 11 bases. Losses at the gene ends were 0 bases for V and 9 bases for J; bases not matched to a gene: 8. This CDR3 is built from 16 residues. Germline CDR1 LGHDT, CDR2 YNNKEL (reference sequence).

The chain carries TRBV2 and TRBJ1-2, with D perhaps matching TRBD1 (5 bases). The CDR3 covers 16 residues. Trimming took 4 bases from V and 8 from J, leaving 23 bases between them. Germline CDR1 SNHLY, CDR2 FYNNEI. DNA of the CDR3: TGTGCCAGCAGTGGAGGCCCGGGACTTCTAAAGGGCGGCTACACCTTC. Amino acid sequence: CASSGGPGLLKGGYTF.

The chain combines TRBV12-3 or TRBV12-4 with TRBJ2-1; D might be TRBD1 (5 bases). The assigned J gene may be wrong: the sequence end matches TRBJ2-7 better. The CDR3 consists of 12 residues. The DNA for the CDR3 is TGTGCCAGCAGCTTTCCCGACAGTGAGCAGTACTTC. This translates into CASSFPDSEQYF.

This chain links TRBV28 with TRBJ2-1; 12 bases align to TRBD2. V trimming: 0 bases; J trimming: 7 bases; junction bases outside the gene matches: 7. Per germline, CDR1 MDHEN and CDR2 SYDVKM. The CDR3 loop spans 17 amino acids. The CDR3 reads CASSLWRLAGGKNEQFF. CDR3 coding DNA: TGTGCCAGCAGTTTATGGAGGCTAGCGGGAGGGAAGAATGAGCAGTTCTTC.

This clonotype occurred a few times. This chain uses TRBV4-1 with TRBJ1-2; D is uncertain. The CDR3 has 17 amino acids. Deletions cut 3 bases from V and 1 base from J, with 18 bases between. CDR1 is MGHRA and CDR2 is YSYEKL in the germline V gene. The CDR3, as DNA: TGCGCCAGCAGCCATCCCGGCAGGACGGACCTTAACTATGGCTACACCTTC. It translates to CASSHPGRTDLNYGYTF.

V and J are TRBV5-1 and TRBJ2-1; D gene ambiguous. CDR3 length: 16 residues. Germline V gene lookup returns CDR1 SGHRS and CDR2 YFSETQ. Trimming removed 0 bases from V and 0 bases from J, with 10 bases in between. CDR3 region: CASSLGYPFSYNEQFF. The CDR3 region has the DNA TGCGCCAGCAGCTTGGGCTACCCATTCTCCTACAATGAGCAGTTCTTC.

This clonotype showed up just a few times. The chain is built from TRBV21-1 and TRBJ2-7; TRBD1, the table's D call, lacks a check against the DNA. TRBV21-1 counts as a pseudogene. CDR3 length equals 14 residues. In DNA, the CDR3 is TGTGCCAGCAGTCCCCGACAGGTTACCTACGAGCAGTACTTC. Its protein product is CASSPRQVTYEQYF.

This clonotype has more than one count but fewer than ten. The rearrangement joins TRBV6-6 to TRBJ2-3; perhaps D is TRBD1 or TRBD2 (6 bases each). The CDR3 sequence is 14 residues long. Trimming took off 8 bases at V and 1 base at J, with 13 bases between the two ends. The germline V gene has CDR1 MNHNY and CDR2 SVGAGI (reference sequence). CDR3 sequence (DNA): TGTGCCAGCGCGTCGGGGGCCCGCACAGATACGCAGTATTTT. Encoded protein: CASASGARTDTQYF.

The chain recombines TRBV20-1 with TRBJ2-3, with 8 bases fitting TRBD2. Germline V lookup: CDR1 DFQATT, CDR2 SNEGSKA (reference sequence). CDR3 size: 17 residues. Unmatched junction bases numbered 14, after V lost 3 bases and J lost 3 bases. The DNA for the CDR3 is TGCAGTGCTAGGGTCGGGGGGGCCGGTGTGAGAACAGATACGCAGTATTTT. This sequence encodes CSARVGGAGVRTDTQYF.

This clonotype was seen repeatedly, ten times or more. This chain joins TRBV4-2 and TRBJ2-4; 8 bases match TRBD2. The CDR3 runs to 15 residues. V lost 1 base, J lost 1 base, and 0 bases stayed unmatched. From germline, CDR1 is LGHNA and CDR2 YNFKEQ. In DNA form, the CDR3 reads TGTGCCAGCAGCCAAGTAGCGGGGGCCAAAAACATTCAGTACTTC. This encodes CASSQVAGAKNIQYF.

The chain joins TRBV7-2 to TRBJ2-5; TRBD2 aligns across 8 bases. The CDR3 totals 15 residues. Germline V CDR1 and CDR2: SGHTA, FQGNSA. V was clipped by 6 bases and J by 11 bases; unmatched bases: 17. CDR3 bases: TGTGCCAGCAGAGAGACTAGCGCCTCCTACAATGAGCAGTACTTC. It is translated as CASRETSASYNEQYF.

This clonotype was seen a handful of times. This sequence joins TRBV28 and TRBJ1-2; no definite D call. CDR3 length: 14 residues. Trimming stripped 3 bases from V and 1 base from J, with 9 bases between. Germline lookup yields CDR1 MDHEN and CDR2 SYDVKM. CDR3 region: CASSFSGSNYGYTF. The CDR3 coding sequence is TGTGCCAGCAGTTTTTCTGGCAGTAACTATGGCTACACCTTC.